The next 21 T cell receptor beta chains were all read from a single sample in a study of CD8 T cells in Susac syndrome. It was with random hexamers that about 0.45 to 1 ug RNA was reverse transcribed. One entry per CDR3 protein results from TCRdb running MiXCR on the immunoSEQ multiplex PCR reads. The sample includes 150,000 to 200,000 distinct CDR3 sequences, just over 90% of them seen just once. Sequenced material: CD4+ T cells from PBMCs. The receptors shown here come from a human donor in good health.

The chain has TRBV5-1 and TRBJ1-2; 9 bases align to TRBD1. This CDR3 is 15 amino acids long. The germline V gene has CDR1 SGHRS and CDR2 YFSETQ. V shed 3 bases, J shed 5 bases, and the junction held 8 bases outside the gene matches. This chain's CDR3 is CASSWGDRDVYGYTF. The CDR3 DNA reads as TGCGCCAGCAGCTGGGGGGACAGGGACGTTTATGGCTACACCTTC.

The chain employs TRBV27 and TRBJ2-7; the D is unclear. The CDR3 is 15 residues long. With 5 bases removed from V and 2 bases from J, the gap between germline ends came to 16 bases. Germline V CDR1 and CDR2: MNHEY, SMNVEV (reference sequence). For the CDR3, the DNA is TGTGCCAGCAGTCGAGACCCCGCGGCGCCCTACGAGCAGTACTTC. This gives the protein CASSRDPAAPYEQYF.

The genes are TRBV18 and TRBJ2-3, with TRBD1 matching over 10 bases. CDR3 length equals 16 residues. Trimming removed 5 bases from V and 0 bases from J; junction bases left unmatched: 5. Germline-derived CDR1 and CDR2 are KGHSH and LQKENI. The CDR3 DNA sequence: TGTGCCAGCTCAGCTCGGGACAGGGGTAGCACAGATACGCAGTATTTT. Its protein product is CASSARDRGSTDTQYF.

The chain carries TRBV12-3 or TRBV12-4 and TRBJ2-4, with 7 bases matching TRBD2. V gave up 8 bases and J gave up 8 bases; unmatched junction bases: 9. CDR3 length equals 13 residues. CDR3: CASLPGGGYIQYF. DNA for the CDR3: TGTGCCAGCCTCCCTGGGGGAGGGTACATTCAGTACTTC.

This clonotype appeared a single time. V usage is TRBV27 and J usage is TRBJ1-1; D is perhaps TRBD1 (5 bases). This CDR3 spans 15 amino acids. CDR1 is MNHEY and CDR2 is SMNVEV in the germline V gene (reference sequence). The ends were cut back, 0 bases at V and 3 bases at J, with 11 bases in the middle. The CDR3 DNA is TGTGCCAGCAGTTTATCGCCCGGACATTACACTGAAGCTTTCTTT. This sequence encodes CASSLSPGHYTEAFF.

The chain recombines TRBV12-3 or TRBV12-4 with TRBJ2-7, with D unresolved. The length of the CDR3 is 11 residues. V was pared by 7 bases and J by 2 bases, with 6 bases between. CDR3 protein: CASIITYEQYF. The CDR3 DNA follows: TGTGCCAGCATCATAACCTACGAGCAGTACTTC.

This clonotype was recorded only once. The rearrangement uses TRBV30 and TRBJ1-1, with D maybe TRBD1 (5 bases). The V and J ends lost 8 bases and 4 bases respectively, with 17 bases between them. Germline CDR1 and CDR2: GTSNPN and SVGIG (reference sequence). The CDR3 totals 13 residues. CDR3 nucleotide sequence: TGTGCCATAGACAGTGGGGGAGGCACTGAAGCTTTCTTT. Translation: CAIDSGGGTEAFF.

The rearrangement joins TRBV12-3 or TRBV12-4 to TRBJ1-1; D is possibly TRBD1 (5 bases). Trimming removed 6 bases from V and 1 base from J, with 15 bases in between. This CDR3 region has 15 residues. The CDR3 coding sequence is TGTGCCAGCAGCCCCGGGGCAGCCGCGAACACTGAAGCTTTCTTT. Residues: CASSPGAAANTEAFF.

The chain has TRBV6-5 and TRBJ2-7, with 7 bases matching TRBD1. V lost 10 bases, J lost 2 bases, and 8 bases stayed unmatched. From germline, CDR1 is MNHEY and CDR2 SVGAGI. This CDR3 contains 13 residues. DNA of the CDR3: TGTGCCACCGCCCGGGACAGAGCCTACGAGCAGTACTTC. This gives the protein CATARDRAYEQYF.

This clonotype was seen only once. This chain links TRBV12-3 or TRBV12-4 with TRBJ1-4; D gene unclear. The CDR3 covers 15 residues. V was pared by 5 bases and J by 2 bases, with 12 bases between. The CDR3 spells CASSPWGATNEKLFF. The CDR3 DNA follows: TGTGCCAGCAGTCCATGGGGTGCGACTAATGAAAAACTGTTTTTT.

V usage is TRBV5-1 and J usage is TRBJ2-7; TRBD2 matches at 7 bases. In germline, CDR1 is SGHRS, CDR2 YFSETQ. The junction had 9 bases not matched to a gene; V was cut back by 4 bases and J by 2 bases. The CDR3 covers 15 residues. The CDR3 spells CASSPVSGTTYEQYF. The CDR3 nucleotides are TGCGCCAGCAGCCCTGTAAGCGGGACCACCTACGAGCAGTACTTC.

The V gene is TRBV6-5, the J gene TRBJ1-2; tentatively, D is TRBD1 (6 bases). This CDR3 spans 14 amino acids. V was clipped by 1 base and J by 4 bases, with 10 bases between them. Per the germline V gene, CDR1 is MNHEY and CDR2 is SVGAGI. The CDR3 protein is CASSYYREAYGYTF. In DNA form, the CDR3 reads TGTGCCAGCAGTTACTACAGGGAGGCCTATGGCTACACCTTC.

This rearrangement joins TRBV15 to TRBJ2-4, with no clear D. V was pared by 1 base and J by 0 bases, with 10 bases between. The CDR3 has 16 amino acids. Germline loops: CDR1 LNHNV, CDR2 YYDKDF (reference sequence). DNA for the CDR3: TGTGCCACCAGCAGAGTAGCCAGCATAGCCAAAAACATTCAGTACTTC. Translated: CATSRVASIAKNIQYF.

The CDR3: CASSRYTEAFF. The CDR3 DNA sequence: TGTGCCAGCTCCCGTTACACTGAAGCTTTCTTT. This rearrangement joins TRBV7-9 to TRBJ1-1; unclear D gene. The germline V gene encodes CDR1 SEHNR and CDR2 FQNEAQ (reference sequence). Deletions cut 8 bases from V and 3 bases from J, with 7 bases between. The CDR3 has 11 residues.

This clonotype turned up a few times. The chain employs TRBV4-3 and TRBJ1-3; D remains ambiguous. Trimming stripped 0 bases from V and 4 bases from J, with 1 base between. CDR3 size: 12 residues. Germline V gene lookup returns CDR1 LGHNA and CDR2 YSLEER. In DNA, the CDR3 is TGCGCCAGCAGCCAAGAGGGAAACACCATATATTTT. Translation gives CASSQEGNTIYF.

The chain has TRBV5-8 and TRBJ2-5; 12 bases match TRBD2. With 4 bases clipped from V and 2 bases from J, the junction kept 6 bases outside the gene matches. The CDR3 loop spans 16 amino acids. Germline-derived CDR1 and CDR2 are SGHTS and YDEGEE. The CDR3 protein is CASSVTSGGLQETQYF. Written as DNA, the CDR3 is TGTGCCAGCAGCGTGACTAGCGGGGGCCTTCAAGAGACCCAGTACTTC.

The chain combines TRBV6-6 with TRBJ2-1; weak D call: TRBD2 (5 bases). Germline V lookup: CDR1 MNHNY, CDR2 SVGAGI (reference sequence). V was clipped by 7 bases and J by 3 bases, with 10 bases between them. This CDR3 contains 13 residues. For the CDR3, the DNA is TGTGCCAGCATCCAGGACTTCTACAATGAGCAGTTCTTC. Translating it yields CASIQDFYNEQFF.

The J gene is TRBJ2-7, the V gene TRBV28, with 8 bases aligning to TRBD2. V lost 3 bases and J lost 1; bases outside the gene matches: 8. Germline values: CDR1 MDHEN, CDR2 SYDVKM. This CDR3 is 16 amino acids long. This CDR3 is CASSFLAGTLSYEQYF. CDR3 nucleotides: TGTGCCAGCAGTTTCTTAGCGGGAACACTATCCTACGAGCAGTACTTC.

The chain is built from TRBV23-1 and TRBJ2-7; D may be TRBD1 (5 bases). TRBV23-1 is classed as an ORF, of uncertain function. The V and J ends lost 4 bases and 2 bases respectively, with 18 bases between them. The CDR3 spans 16 residues. The CDR3 is CASSPLHRQLTYEQYF. CDR3 bases: TGCGCCAGCAGTCCCTTACATCGACAGTTAACCTACGAGCAGTACTTC.

The chain links TRBV4-1 to TRBJ2-7; the D gene is possibly TRBD2 (7 bases). Per the germline V gene, CDR1 is MGHRA and CDR2 is YSYEKL. The CDR3 is 17 amino acids. The V end lost 0 bases, the J end lost 6 bases, and 21 bases lay between the germline ends. The CDR3 DNA reads TGCGCCAGCAGCCAAGATCTTGGGGGGGCTAGATCTCGCGAGCAGTACTTC. This gives the protein CASSQDLGGARSREQYF.

The rearrangement links TRBV10-3 to TRBJ2-7; 8 nucleotides match TRBD1. The V segment lost 1 base and the J segment 2 bases; nucleotides outside the gene matches: 10. The germline CDR1 and CDR2 sequences are ENHRY and SYGVKD. The CDR3 consists of 17 residues. CDR3 in DNA: TGTGCCATCAGTGAGTGGTATGGACAGGGCCTAACCTACGAGCAGTACTTC. Its translation is CAISEWYGQGLTYEQYF.